These T cell receptor beta chains were read from a single sample in a study of cytomegalovirus exposure and HLA in healthy donors. The repertoire was sequenced with immunoSEQ multiplex PCR; TCRdb's copy has only in-frame clones and lacks some. The sample holds 40,000 to 55,000 clones; around 68% are singletons and the top ten take roughly 6.5%. The sequenced sample consisted of PBMCs. The receptor source for this set is a man aged 30 to 45 in good health and CMV-seronegative. The CDR3 runs from the conserved cysteine through the conserved F or W. Only some rows state a clone size, as once, few, many or a class for expanded clones.

>17|TRBJ1-5|TRBV7-2|NA
CASSLALDRVLGQPQHF
>13|TRBJ1-1|TRBV29-1|once
CSVAKGLRTEAFF
>17|TRBJ2-3|TRBV7-6|NA
CASSLGSGTSGLGTQYF
>15|TRBJ1-1|TRBV5-1|once
CASSSDPGGSTEAFF
>14|TRBJ2-7|TRBV10-3|NA
CAITAGAGPYEQYF
>15|TRBJ1-1|TRBV6-5|NA
CASRLDSGRNTEAFF
>15|TRBJ2-1|TRBV7-9|NA
CASSSGLAGVDEQFF
>16|TRBJ2-7|TRBV5-1|NA
CASSLAPAGGGYEQYF
>17|TRBJ2-7|TRBV18|few
CASSRWDRLYEGLEQYF
>18|TRBJ2-1|TRBV4-1|NA
CASSQEFSGMNPYNEQFF
>20|TRBJ2-7|TRBV4-1|NA
CASSQVIAGLAGDGLYEQYF
>17|TRBJ2-5|TRBV5-6|NA
CASSFGTSGSWGETQYF
>20|TRBJ1-6|TRBV19|NA
CASSMRSSLRGSSYNSPLHF
>16|TRBJ1-4|TRBV29-1|NA
CSVEVGDEGANEKLFF
>15|TRBJ2-1|TRBV2|few
CATKSWTSGANEQFF
>15|TRBJ2-7|TRBV5-4|few
CASSLVAGAGDEQYF
>15|TRBJ1-4|TRBV5-1|NA
CASSWSGTANEKLFF
>15|TRBJ2-7|TRBV6-1|NA
CASSDYRDFDYEQYF
>15|TRBJ2-3|TRBV5-1|NA
CASSLRGTGTDTQYF
>16|TRBJ2-7|TRBV6-4|NA
CASSDSLRQGYYEQYF
>14|TRBJ2-7|TRBV10-1|few
CASSDHRGTYEQYF
>16|TRBJ2-7|TRBV15|few
CATSREVGTGSDEQYF
>17|TRBJ2-1|TRBV25-1|NA
CASTGLAGDGSYNEQFF
>15|TRBJ1-1|TRBV4-1|NA
CASGPGDRGRTEAFF
>15|TRBJ2-2|TRBV5-1|NA
CASSLARGRAGELFF
>15|TRBJ2-7|TRBV6-5|NA
CASSAKGQGFYEQYF
>15|TRBJ2-1|TRBV10-1|few
CASSPGTRGGNEQFF
>13|TRBJ1-1|TRBV7-8|NA
CASSRLLTTEAFF
>12|TRBJ2-7|TRBV29-1|NA
CSGYSMYYEQYF
>15|TRBJ1-5|TRBV19|NA
CASSSPGLSNQPQHF
>12|TRBJ2-7|TRBV6-1|NA
CASSEAQGRGYF